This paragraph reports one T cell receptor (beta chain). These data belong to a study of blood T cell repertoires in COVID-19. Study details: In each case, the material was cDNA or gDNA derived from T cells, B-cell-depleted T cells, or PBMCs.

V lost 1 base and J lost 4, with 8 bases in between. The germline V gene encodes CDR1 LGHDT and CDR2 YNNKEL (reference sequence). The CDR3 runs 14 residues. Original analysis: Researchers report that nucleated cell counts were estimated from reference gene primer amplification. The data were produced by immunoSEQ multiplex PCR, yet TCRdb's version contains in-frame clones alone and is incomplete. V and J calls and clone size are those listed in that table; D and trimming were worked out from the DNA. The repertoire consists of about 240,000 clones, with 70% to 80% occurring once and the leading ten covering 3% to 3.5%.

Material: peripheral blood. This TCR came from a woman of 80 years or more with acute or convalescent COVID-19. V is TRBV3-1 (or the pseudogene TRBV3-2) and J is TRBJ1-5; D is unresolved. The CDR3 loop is CASSQGSGNQPQHF. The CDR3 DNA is TGTGCCAGCAGCCAAGGGTCAGGAAATCAGCCCCAGCATTTT.